The 18 T cell receptor beta chains below were found in one sample sequenced in a study of tumor-infiltrating lymphocytes in oesophageal squamous cell carcinoma. TCRdb redid the calling of the reads with MiXCR, one entry per CDR3 protein. The table has more than 10,000 distinct CDR3 sequences, 58% seen once. The sequenced material came from blood. The source of these receptors is a female donor with esophageal squamous cell carcinoma.

V gene TRBV7-6 combines with J gene TRBJ2-5; 9 nucleotides align to TRBD1. The J call is uncertain, as TRBJ2-7 better fits the DNA end. The CDR3 totals 15 residues. Per germline, CDR1 SGHVS and CDR2 FNYEAQ. The CDR3 coding sequence is TGTGCCAGCAGCTTAGACAGGGGGCAAGGCTACGAGCAGTACTTC. It specifies CASSLDRGQGYEQYF.

This clonotype was seen a handful of times. J is TRBJ2-5 and V is TRBV7-8; D gene unclear. CDR1 is SGHVS and CDR2 is FQNEAQ in the germline V gene. This CDR3 spans 13 amino acids. The V end lost 3 bases, the J end lost 4 bases, and 9 bases lay between the germline ends. The CDR3 loop is CASSFSGGETQYF. The CDR3 coding sequence is TGTGCCAGCAGCTTTTCGGGCGGAGAGACCCAGTACTTC.

The chain recombines TRBV7-2 with TRBJ2-6; D is perhaps TRBD1 (6 bases). Germline V lookup: CDR1 SGHTA, CDR2 FQGNSA. The V gene lost 5 bases and the J gene lost 0 bases, with 8 bases spanning the gap. This CDR3 region has 15 residues. CDR3 in DNA: TGTGCCAGCAGCCCACAGGGCTCTGGGGCCAACGTCCTGACTTTC. As protein: CASSPQGSGANVLTF.

The chain combines TRBV7-9 with TRBJ2-1, with TRBD1 as a possible D gene (5 bases). V was shortened by 8 bases and J by 2 bases, with 10 bases between the two germline ends. CDR3 length equals 13 residues. Germline values: CDR1 SEHNR, CDR2 FQNEAQ (reference sequence). The CDR3 loop reads CASDRPTYNEQFF. The CDR3 coding sequence is TGTGCCAGCGACAGACCTACCTACAATGAGCAGTTCTTC.

This clonotype has ten or more counts. The J gene is TRBJ1-1, the V gene TRBV18, with D unresolved. CDR1 and CDR2 (germline): KGHSH, LQKENI. V dropped 2 bases and J dropped 2 bases, with 0 bases sitting between them. The CDR3 covers 11 residues. Here the CDR3 reads CASSPNTEAFF. CDR3 DNA sequence: TGTGCCAGCTCACCAAACACTGAAGCTTTCTTT.

This clonotype has only one observation. The V gene is TRBV11-2, the J gene TRBJ2-3; 12 bases are shared with TRBD2. The CDR3 has 19 residues. Per the germline V gene, CDR1 is SGHAT and CDR2 is FQNNGV. Trimming took 1 base from V and 2 from J; bases not matched to a gene: 10. The DNA of the CDR3 is TGTGCCAGCAGCTTAGTTAGGACTAGCGGGGCCACCCTCACAGATACGCAGTATTTT. Translating it yields CASSLVRTSGATLTDTQYF.

In its sample, this clonotype ranks as medium-sized. Here the CDR3 DNA reads TGTGCCAGCAGCTTGGGACGGGGCTCCGAGCAGTACTTC. Its translation: CASSLGRGSEQYF. The rearrangement links TRBV7-9 to TRBJ2-7; possibly TRBD1 or TRBD2 for D (5 bases each). The germline V gene encodes CDR1 SEHNR and CDR2 FQNEAQ (reference sequence). The germline V and J ends were trimmed by 3 bases and 6 bases, with 12 bases remaining between them. The CDR3 is 13 amino acids.

Ten or more counts support this clonotype. This rearrangement joins TRBV7-3 to TRBJ2-3; 13 nucleotides align to TRBD2. V dropped 5 bases and J dropped 3; count of bases not matched to a gene: 11. Germline CDR1 and CDR2: SGHTA and FQGTGA. This CDR3 has 18 residues. The CDR3 nucleotides are TGTGCCAGCAGCCGAAGCCCTGGGACTAGCGGGAAAACAGATACGCAGTATTTT. Its translation is CASSRSPGTSGKTDTQYF.

This chain uses TRBV11-2 with TRBJ2-5; the match to TRBD2 covers 16 bases. The germline CDR1 and CDR2 sequences are SGHAT and FQNNGV. This CDR3 is built from 18 residues. Losses at the gene ends were 1 base for V and 5 bases for J; bases not matched to a gene: 7. This chain's CDR3 is CASSLGTGLAGGRETQYF. The CDR3 coding sequence is TGTGCCAGCAGCTTAGGAACGGGACTAGCGGGAGGGAGGGAGACCCAGTACTTC.

This clonotype was counted a few times. The J gene is TRBJ2-5, the V gene TRBV11-3; 9 positions agree with TRBD1. The J call may be incorrect, as the DNA end agrees better with TRBJ2-1. Germline V gives CDR1 SGHNT, CDR2 YENEEA. CDR3 length: 15 residues. The CDR3 here is CASSGQGTGYNEQFF. CDR3 in DNA: TGTGCCAGCAGCGGACAGGGGACGGGATACAATGAGCAGTTCTTC.

Note on this clonotype: This clone may be a read error of a much larger clone one base away. The chain employs TRBV7-2 and TRBJ2-1; D uncertain. The DNA end is more similar to TRBJ2-7, so the J call may be wrong. The CDR3 loop spans 12 amino acids. Germline V gene data show CDR1 as SGHTA and CDR2 as FQGNSA. The CDR3 here is CASSLGGMGQYF. The CDR3 nucleotides are TGTGCCAGCAGCTTAGGAGGTATGGGGCAGTACTTC.

This clonotype was detected a few times. This sequence joins TRBV7-8 and TRBJ1-3, with 8 bases matching TRBD1. This CDR3 contains 15 residues. The V gene's germline CDR1 is SGHVS and CDR2 FQNEAQ. V lost 2 bases to trimming and J lost 4 bases; unmatched junction nucleotides: 4. CDR3 sequence reads: CASSLNRDRGNTIYF. The CDR3 nucleotides are TGTGCCAGCAGCTTAAACAGGGACAGGGGAAACACCATATATTTT. Drawing the rest from reference TRBV7-8 and TRBJ1-3, the complete variable domain is GAGVSQSPRYKVAKRGQDVALRCDPISGHVSLFWYQQALGQGPEFLTYFQNEAQLDKSGLPSDRFFAERPEGSVSTLKIQRTQQEDSAVYLCASSLNRDRGNTIYFGEGSWLTVV.

V usage is TRBV7-2 and J usage is TRBJ1-1; possible D gene TRBD1, 6 bases. V lost 6 bases to trimming and J lost 4 bases, with 18 bases between them. Germline CDR1 reads SGHTA; CDR2 reads FQGNSA. CDR3 size: 15 residues. CDR3 sequence (DNA): TGTGCCAGCAGTTCTTATGGGGGGGCTAGCACTGAAGCTTTCTTT. Its translation is CASSSYGGASTEAFF.

This clonotype was picked up a small number of times. CDR3 nucleotide sequence: TGTGCCAGCAGTGATACCGGGACCCCCTTCTACGAGCAGTACTTC. This encodes CASSDTGTPFYEQYF. This chain connects TRBV6-1 to TRBJ2-1; either TRBD1 or TRBD2 may supply D (5 bases each). The end of the DNA fits TRBJ2-7 better, so the J call may be wrong. Germline V gene lookup returns CDR1 MNHNS and CDR2 SASEGT. There are 15 residues in the CDR3.

This clonotype was found many times. The chain employs TRBV7-9 and TRBJ2-5; 7 bases are shared with TRBD2. The CDR3 contains 14 residues. J gave up 2 bases and V 6 bases, and 6 bases lay outside the gene matches. The V gene's germline CDR1 is SEHNR and CDR2 FQNEAQ (reference sequence). The CDR3 nucleotides are TGTGCCAGCAGGAAAACTAGCGCTCAAGAGACCCAGTACTTC. It is translated as CASRKTSAQETQYF.

This clonotype was seen ten or more times. V and J are TRBV28 and TRBJ2-5, with unresolved D. The tail of the sequence fits TRBJ2-7 better, so the J call may be wrong. The V gene's germline CDR1 is MDHEN and CDR2 SYDVKM. There are 12 residues in the CDR3. CDR3 protein: CATTTLSYEQYF. The CDR3 DNA reads TGTGCCACCACAACGCTTTCCTACGAGCAGTACTTC.

This clonotype was seen ten or more times. A much larger clone lies a single base off, so this may be a read error. CDR3: CASSSTSGKMKQFF. CDR3 DNA sequence: TGTGCCAGCAGCTCGACTAGCGGGAAGATGAAGCAGTTCTTC. This chain connects TRBV11-2 to TRBJ2-1, with TRBD2 matching over 11 bases. In germline, CDR1 is SGHAT, CDR2 FQNNGV. V lost 4 bases and J lost 11; bases outside the gene matches: 7. CDR3 length: 14 amino acids.

This clonotype showed up just once. V and J are TRBV5-4 and TRBJ2-1; the D gene is possibly TRBD2 (5 bases). CDR1 SGHNT and CDR2 YYREEE come from the germline V gene (reference sequence). V shed 0 bases and J shed 5 bases, with 15 bases lying between them. The CDR3 is made up of 16 amino acids. CDR3 nucleotides: TGTGCCAGCAGCTTGGCCCTTACGGGGTTACACAATGAGCAGTTCTTC. Amino acids: CASSLALTGLHNEQFF.